The clone carrying this T cell receptor beta chain has at least ten counts. Time point of the sample: newly diagnosed GD, antithyroid drugs for less than 3 months. The TCR library used RNA extracted from PBMCs. The source of the sample is a study of regulatory T cells in long-lasting Graves disease. V lost 4 bases, J lost 4 bases, and 8 bases lay in between. This CDR3 has 12 amino acids. Germline V gene sequence: CDR1 SQVTM, CDR2 ANQGSEA. HTBI primers from iRepertoire and Arm-PCR of CDR3 regions yielded the TCR beta libraries. One entry per CDR3 protein, called by TCRdb with MiXCR from the multiplex PCR reads. The table lists 350,000 to 500,000 distinct CDR3 sequences, 16% of them singletons. These data were also reused for a study on T cells in Graves' hyperthyroidism and ophthalmopathy. That paper states: Blood also contained most expanded thyroid clonotypes above 0.001.

V and J are TRBV29-1 and TRBJ1-5, with unresolved D. Specimen: peripheral blood mononuclear cells (PBMCs), collected at new diagnosis, from a patient treated with antithyroid drugs. The sequence was collected from a woman in her 30s with Graves disease. The DNA of the CDR3 is TGCAGCGTTGGGTCAGGAAATCAGCCCCAGCATTTT. It encodes CSVGSGNQPQHF.